This T cell receptor beta chain was sequenced for a study of cytotoxic CD8 clonotypes in ibrutinib-treated CLL (dated by TCRdb to the early 2020s). With respect to the entire study: The cohort included roughly 15 treatment-naive and some twelve relapsed/refractory patients; approximately 17 were IGHV unmutated. Partial responses were observed in 24 patients and complete responses in 2; after a median follow-up of around 64 months, remission was maintained in approximately 14 patients and progression was observed in approximately 12. Response samples were taken after a median of approximately 12 months on treatment, ranging from about 6 to 40 months. An average of around 250,000 productive templates and 94,082 productive rearrangements was obtained per sample. Longitudinal samples were available for about 30% of the 86 trial participants. Cryopreserved peripheral blood mononuclear cells were obtained before treatment, at response, and at either sustained remission or disease progression. Patients were still on ibrutinib when every remission and progressive disease sample was collected.

Paper-wide results and their limitations: At baseline, clonality was higher than in age-matched healthy donors and showed a strong correlation with circulating CD8+ T-cell counts. Public clonotypes were rare and either contracted or stayed stable during treatment, and the rise in clonality at ibrutinib response reflected the expansion of private clonotypes. Lymph node repertoires were not examined, and the timing of sampling was not matched between patients in sustained remission and those whose disease progressed. At ibrutinib response clonality went up, during sustained remission it held steady, and at progression it dropped back toward baseline.

This clone has a handful of counts. There is no known antigen for this receptor. The sample holds no much larger clone one base away, and base qualities are not on file. The time point label, as the study defines it: 20 to 25 months on ibrutinib. Roughly 1.9 micrograms of genomic DNA were extracted from cryopreserved PBMCs for TCR beta library preparation. Longitudinal blood samples from CLL patients receiving ibrutinib monotherapy were subjected to high-throughput TCR beta sequencing. Patients were enrolled in a phase 2 open-label single-center ibrutinib monotherapy trial. Each clonotype received, on average, about 10x coverage in deep resolution sequencing performed on a MiSeq, where the target depth lay between 1 in 1 million and 1 in 200,000 T cells. The immunoSEQ hsTCRB Kit was used to generate TCR beta libraries. As for how the authors treated the data: The data were analyzed with ImmunoSEQ Analyzer and ImmunoSEQ Data Assistant, and V, D and J gene assignments followed IMGT definitions. Clonality was computed as one minus normalized Shannon entropy of productive rearrangement frequencies, ranging from 0 to 1. Public clonotype analysis was restricted to overrepresented clonotypes comprising at least 0.05% of each patient's repertoire. Repertoires from approximately 13 age-matched healthy donors in immuneACCESS were used as clonality controls. TCRdb obtained this table from immuneACCESS and retained in-frame rearrangements with V and J assigned. These tables miss some clones; where compared with another copy, unresolved V genes account for less than half of the shortfall, and the remainder is unexplained. That table gives V, J and clone size, and the DNA gave D and trimming. Recorded for this sample are 140,000 to 150,000 clones; about 76% of them occurred a single time. The ten biggest clones cover roughly 4.7% of the sample.

The cysteine opens and the phenylalanine closes a CDR3 of 13 amino acids. Just CDR3 DNA is preserved here, 39 bases in frame from base 1. At the junction V is shortened by 7 bases and J by 2 bases; bases outside the gene matches: 2. The germline V gene (reference sequence) sets CDR1 to SGHNT and CDR2 to YYREEE. Source: PBMCs, taken after 24 months of ibrutinib treatment. The V and J segments used are TRBV5-4 and TRBJ2-1, with TRBD2 identical over 8 junction bases. This TCR was recovered from a human donor with chronic lymphocytic leukemia. CDR3 protein: CASGSGAYNEQFF. The nucleotide sequence is given as TGTGCCAGCGGTAGCGGGGCCTACAATGAGCAGTTCTTC.